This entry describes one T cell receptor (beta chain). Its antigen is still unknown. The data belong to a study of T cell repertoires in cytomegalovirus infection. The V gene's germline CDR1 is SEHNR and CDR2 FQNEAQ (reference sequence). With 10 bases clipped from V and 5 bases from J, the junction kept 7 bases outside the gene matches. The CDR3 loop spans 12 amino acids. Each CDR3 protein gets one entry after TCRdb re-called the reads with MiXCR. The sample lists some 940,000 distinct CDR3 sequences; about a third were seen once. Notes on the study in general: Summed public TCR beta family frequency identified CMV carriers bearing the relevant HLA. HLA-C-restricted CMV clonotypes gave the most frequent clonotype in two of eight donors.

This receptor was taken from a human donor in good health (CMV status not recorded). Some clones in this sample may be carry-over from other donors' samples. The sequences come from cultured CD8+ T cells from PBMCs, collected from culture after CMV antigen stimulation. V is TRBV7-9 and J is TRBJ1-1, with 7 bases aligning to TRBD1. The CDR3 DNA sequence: TGTGCCACAACGACAGGGCCGACTGAAGCTTTCTTT. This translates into CATTTGPTEAFF.